This T cell receptor (beta chain) was identified during a study of vaccination and CD4 T cells after COVID-19. Findings and caveats of the study: When vaccine-specific clones from convalescent patients were examined, 304 of 307 were spike mono-reactive.

As to treatment: approximately nine-day PBMC culture with coronavirus spike peptide pools or control peptides (ViraFEST assay). This clonotype was recorded only once. The antigen is unknown. J lost 3 bases, V lost 2 bases, and 7 bases had no gene match. The CDR3 runs 16 residues. CDR1 is SGHNT and CDR2 is YYREEE in the germline V gene (reference sequence). At the Johns Hopkins FTIC core, DNA taken from cultured CD4+ T cells was sequenced by way of the Oncomine TCR Beta short-read assay. TCRdb itself ran the PCR reads through MiXCR, one entry per CDR3 protein. The profile shows more than 12,000 distinct CDR3 sequences, around 49% of them singletons.

The source is a human donor who had recovered from COVID-19. The J gene is TRBJ1-2, the V gene TRBV5-4; 10 nucleotides match TRBD1. Input material: CD4+ T cells from blood, cultured in vitro. The CDR3 protein is CASSFIYGTGDYGYTF. The DNA for the CDR3 is TGTGCCAGCAGCTTCATATATGGGACAGGGGACTATGGCTACACCTTC.